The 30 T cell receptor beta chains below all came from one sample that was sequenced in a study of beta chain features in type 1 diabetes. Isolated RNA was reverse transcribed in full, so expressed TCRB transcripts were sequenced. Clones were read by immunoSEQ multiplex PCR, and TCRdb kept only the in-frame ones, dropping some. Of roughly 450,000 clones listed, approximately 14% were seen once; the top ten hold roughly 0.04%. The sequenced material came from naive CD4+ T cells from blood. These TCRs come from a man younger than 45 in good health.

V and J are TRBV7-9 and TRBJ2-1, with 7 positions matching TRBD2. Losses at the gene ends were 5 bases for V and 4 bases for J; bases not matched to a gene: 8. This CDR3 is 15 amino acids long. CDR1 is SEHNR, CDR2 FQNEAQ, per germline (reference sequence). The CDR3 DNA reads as TGTGCCAGCAGCCAGAGACTAGCCTCATACAATGAGCAGTTCTTC. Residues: CASSQRLASYNEQFF.

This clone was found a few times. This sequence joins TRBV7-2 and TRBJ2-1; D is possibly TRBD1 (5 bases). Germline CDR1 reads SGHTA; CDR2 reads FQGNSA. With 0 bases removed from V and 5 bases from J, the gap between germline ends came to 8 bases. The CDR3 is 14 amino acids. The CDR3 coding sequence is TGTGCCAGCAGCTTAGCCCGCAGGGACAATGAGCAGTTCTTC. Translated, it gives CASSLARRDNEQFF.

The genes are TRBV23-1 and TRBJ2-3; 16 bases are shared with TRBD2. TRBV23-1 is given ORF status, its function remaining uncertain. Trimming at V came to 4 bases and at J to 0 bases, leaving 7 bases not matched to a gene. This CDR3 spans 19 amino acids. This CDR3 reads CASSPSGTSGGASTDTQYF. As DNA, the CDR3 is TGCGCCAGCAGTCCCAGCGGGACTAGCGGGGGGGCAAGCACAGATACGCAGTATTTT.

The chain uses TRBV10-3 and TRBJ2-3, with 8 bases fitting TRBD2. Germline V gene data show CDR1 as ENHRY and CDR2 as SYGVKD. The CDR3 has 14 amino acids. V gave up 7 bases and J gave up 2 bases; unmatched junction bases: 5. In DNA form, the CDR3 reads TGTGCCATCACCGAGCGGGGGCTCACAGATACGCAGTATTTT. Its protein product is CAITERGLTDTQYF.

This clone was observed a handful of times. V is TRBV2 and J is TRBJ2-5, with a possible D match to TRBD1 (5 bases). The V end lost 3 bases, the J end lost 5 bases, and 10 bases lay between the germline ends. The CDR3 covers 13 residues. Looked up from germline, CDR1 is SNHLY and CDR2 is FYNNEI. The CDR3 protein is CASSDRGGETQYF. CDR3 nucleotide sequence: TGTGCCAGCAGTGATAGGGGTGGGGAGACCCAGTACTTC. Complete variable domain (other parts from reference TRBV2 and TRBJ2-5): EPEVTQTPSHQVTQMGQEVILRCVPISNHLYFYWYRQILGQKVEFLVSFYNNEISEKSEIFDDQFSVERPDGSNFTLKIRSTKLEDSAMYFCASSDRGGETQYFGPGTRLLVL.

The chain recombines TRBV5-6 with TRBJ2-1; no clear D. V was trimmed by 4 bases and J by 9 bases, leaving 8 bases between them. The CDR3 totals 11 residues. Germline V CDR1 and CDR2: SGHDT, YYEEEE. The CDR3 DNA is TGTGCCAGCAGCAAGACACGTGAGCAGTTCTTC. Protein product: CASSKTREQFF. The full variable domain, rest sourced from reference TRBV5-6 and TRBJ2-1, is DAGVTQSPTHLIKTRGQQVTLRCSPKSGHDTVSWYQQALGQGPQFIFQYYEEEERQRGNFPDRFSGHQFPNYSSELNVNALLLGDSALYLCASSKTREQFFGPGTRLTVL.

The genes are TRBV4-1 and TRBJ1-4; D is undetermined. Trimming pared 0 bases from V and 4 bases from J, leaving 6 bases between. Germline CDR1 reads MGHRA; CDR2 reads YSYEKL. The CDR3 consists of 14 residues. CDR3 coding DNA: TGCGCCAGCAGCCAAGAACTGTATAATGAAAAACTGTTTTTT. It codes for CASSQELYNEKLFF.

As DNA, the CDR3 is TGTGCCAGCAGCCCCCAGGGGGCCGGCGGGGAGCTGTTTTTT. It yields the protein CASSPQGAGGELFF. The V call is TRBV7-9, the J call TRBJ2-2; 8 bases fit TRBD1. The CDR3 length is 14 residues. J gave up 7 bases and V 5 bases, and 6 bases lay outside the gene matches. CDR1 and CDR2 (germline): SEHNR, FQNEAQ (reference sequence).

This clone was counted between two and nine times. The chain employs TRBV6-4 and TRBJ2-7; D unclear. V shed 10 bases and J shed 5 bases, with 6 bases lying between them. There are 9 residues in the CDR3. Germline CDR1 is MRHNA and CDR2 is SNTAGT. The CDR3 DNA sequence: TGTGCCAACCAGGACGAGCAGTACTTC. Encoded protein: CANQDEQYF.

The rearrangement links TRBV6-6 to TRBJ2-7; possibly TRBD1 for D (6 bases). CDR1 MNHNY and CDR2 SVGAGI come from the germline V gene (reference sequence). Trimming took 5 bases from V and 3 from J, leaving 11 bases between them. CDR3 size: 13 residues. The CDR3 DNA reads TGTGCCAGCAGTACCGGACAGAACTACGAGCAGTACTTC. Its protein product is CASSTGQNYEQYF.

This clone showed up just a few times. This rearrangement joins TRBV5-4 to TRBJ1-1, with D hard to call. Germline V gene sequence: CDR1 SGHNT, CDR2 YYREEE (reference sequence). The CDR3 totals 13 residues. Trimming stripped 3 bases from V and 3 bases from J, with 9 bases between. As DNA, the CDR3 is TGTGCCAGCAGCTCAACAGCGGACACTGAAGCTTTCTTT. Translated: CASSSTADTEAFF.

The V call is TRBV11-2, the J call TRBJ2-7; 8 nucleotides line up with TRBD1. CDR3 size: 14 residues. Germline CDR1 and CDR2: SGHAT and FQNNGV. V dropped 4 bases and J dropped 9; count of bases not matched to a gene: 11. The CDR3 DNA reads TGTGCCAGCAGCTCGGACAGGGATGTATCCGGGCAGTACTTC. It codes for CASSSDRDVSGQYF.

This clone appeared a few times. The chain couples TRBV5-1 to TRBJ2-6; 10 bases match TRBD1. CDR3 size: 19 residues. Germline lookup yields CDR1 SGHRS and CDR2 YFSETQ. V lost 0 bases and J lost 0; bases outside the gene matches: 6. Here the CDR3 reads CASSLVGTGDFSGANVLTF. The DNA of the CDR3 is TGCGCCAGCAGCTTGGTAGGGACAGGGGACTTCTCTGGGGCCAACGTCCTGACTTTC.

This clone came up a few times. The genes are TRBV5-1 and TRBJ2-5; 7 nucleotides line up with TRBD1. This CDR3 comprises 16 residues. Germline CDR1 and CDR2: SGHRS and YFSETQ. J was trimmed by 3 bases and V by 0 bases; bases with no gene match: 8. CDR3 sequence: CASSLVGGRREETQYF. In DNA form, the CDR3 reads TGCGCCAGCAGCTTGGTAGGGGGCAGGCGTGAAGAGACCCAGTACTTC.

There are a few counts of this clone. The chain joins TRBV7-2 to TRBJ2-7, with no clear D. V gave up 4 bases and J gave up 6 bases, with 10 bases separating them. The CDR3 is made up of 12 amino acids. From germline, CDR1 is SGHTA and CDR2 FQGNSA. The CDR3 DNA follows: TGTGCCAGCAGCTCCCCCTGGGCCGAGCAGTACGTC. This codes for CASSSPWAEQYV.

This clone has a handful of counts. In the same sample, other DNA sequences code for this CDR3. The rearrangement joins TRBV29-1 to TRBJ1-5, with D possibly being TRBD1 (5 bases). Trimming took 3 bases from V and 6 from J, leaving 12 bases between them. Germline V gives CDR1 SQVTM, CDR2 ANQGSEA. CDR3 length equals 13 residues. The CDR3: CSVEGQGGQPQHF. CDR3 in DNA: TGCAGCGTTGAGGGGCAGGGAGGTCAGCCCCAGCATTTT.

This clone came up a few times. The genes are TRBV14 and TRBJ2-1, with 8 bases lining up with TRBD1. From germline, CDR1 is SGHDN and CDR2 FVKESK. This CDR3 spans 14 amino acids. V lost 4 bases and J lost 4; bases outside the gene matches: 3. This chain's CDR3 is CASSPGQGYNEQFF. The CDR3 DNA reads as TGTGCCAGCAGCCCTGGACAGGGTTACAATGAGCAGTTCTTC.

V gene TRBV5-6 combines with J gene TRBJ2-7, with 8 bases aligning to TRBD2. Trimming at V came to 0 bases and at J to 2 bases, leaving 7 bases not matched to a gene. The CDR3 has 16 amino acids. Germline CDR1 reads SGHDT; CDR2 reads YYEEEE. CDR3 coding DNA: TGTGCCAGCAGCTTGGATGGACTAGCAGCCACCTACGAGCAGTACGTC. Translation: CASSLDGLAATYEQYV.

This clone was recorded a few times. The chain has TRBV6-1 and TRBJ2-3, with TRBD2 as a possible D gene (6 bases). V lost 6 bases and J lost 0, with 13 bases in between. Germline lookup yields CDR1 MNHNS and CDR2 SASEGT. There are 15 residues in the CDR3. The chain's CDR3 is CASSRDGLSTDTQYF. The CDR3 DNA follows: TGTGCCAGCAGCCGCGACGGACTAAGCACAGATACGCAGTATTTT.

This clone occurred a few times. CDR3 sequence: CSVEDMGQGGYF. In nucleotides, the CDR3 is TGCAGCGTTGAAGATATGGGCCAGGGAGGGTACTTC. The chain employs TRBV29-1 and TRBJ2-7; TRBD2 might be the D (6 bases). The CDR3 contains 12 residues. Germline CDR1 is SQVTM and CDR2 is ANQGSEA. V shed 0 bases and J shed 12 bases, with 15 bases lying between them.

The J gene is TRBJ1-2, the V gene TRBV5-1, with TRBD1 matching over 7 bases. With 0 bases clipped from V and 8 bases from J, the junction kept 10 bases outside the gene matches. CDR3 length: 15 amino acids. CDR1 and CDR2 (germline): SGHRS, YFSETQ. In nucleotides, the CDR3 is TGCGCCAGCAGCTTGGCAAGACAGGGAACCCGCGGCTACACCTTC. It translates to CASSLARQGTRGYTF.

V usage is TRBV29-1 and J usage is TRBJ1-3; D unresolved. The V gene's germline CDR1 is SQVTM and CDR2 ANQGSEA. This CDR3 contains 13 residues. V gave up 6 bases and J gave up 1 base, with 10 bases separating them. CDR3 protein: CSVEVGSGNTIYF. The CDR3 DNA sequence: TGCAGCGTCGAGGTTGGGTCTGGAAACACCATATATTTT.

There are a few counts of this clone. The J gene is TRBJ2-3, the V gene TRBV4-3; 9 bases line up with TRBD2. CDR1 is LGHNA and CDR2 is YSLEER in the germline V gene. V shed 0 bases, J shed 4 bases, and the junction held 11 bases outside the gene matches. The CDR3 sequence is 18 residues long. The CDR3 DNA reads TGCGCCAGCAGCCAAGATCTCCTCGCGGGAGGGCTCCCAGATACGCAGTATTTT. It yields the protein CASSQDLLAGGLPDTQYF.

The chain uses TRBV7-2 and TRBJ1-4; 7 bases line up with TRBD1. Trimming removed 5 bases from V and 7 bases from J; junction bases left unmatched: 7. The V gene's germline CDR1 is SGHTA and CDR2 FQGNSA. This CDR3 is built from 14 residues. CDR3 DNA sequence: TGTGCCAGCAGCCGGACAGGCCTCGGTGAAAAACTGTTTTTT. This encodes CASSRTGLGEKLFF.

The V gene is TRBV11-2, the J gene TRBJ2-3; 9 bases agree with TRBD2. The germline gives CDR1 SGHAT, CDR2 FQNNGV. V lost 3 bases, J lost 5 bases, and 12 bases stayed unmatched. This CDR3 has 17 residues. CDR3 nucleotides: TGTGCCAGCAGCTTCCACCCGCGGGGGGGCCGGGAAGATACGCAGTATTTT. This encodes CASSFHPRGGREDTQYF.

CDR3 DNA: TGTGCCAGCAGCCCTACCACAGGGGGGAGCGGGCAGTACTTC. Its protein product is CASSPTTGGSGQYF. This chain uses TRBV7-2 with TRBJ2-7, with 8 nucleotides matching TRBD1. The CDR3 spans 14 residues. Germline lookup yields CDR1 SGHTA and CDR2 FQGNSA. V lost 5 bases and J lost 9; bases outside the gene matches: 12.

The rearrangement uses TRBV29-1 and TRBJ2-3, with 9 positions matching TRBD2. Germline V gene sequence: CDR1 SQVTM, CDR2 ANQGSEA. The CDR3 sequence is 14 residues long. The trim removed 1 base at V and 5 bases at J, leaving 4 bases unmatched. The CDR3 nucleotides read TGCAGCGTTGAAGTAGCGGGGGTTGGAGATACGCAGTATTTT. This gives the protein CSVEVAGVGDTQYF.

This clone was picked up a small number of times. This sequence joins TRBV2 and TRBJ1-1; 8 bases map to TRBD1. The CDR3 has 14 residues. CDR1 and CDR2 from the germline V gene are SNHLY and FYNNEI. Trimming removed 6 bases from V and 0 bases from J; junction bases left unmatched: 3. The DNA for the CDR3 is TGTGCCAGCAGAAGGACAGGGATGAACACTGAAGCTTTCTTT. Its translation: CASRRTGMNTEAFF.

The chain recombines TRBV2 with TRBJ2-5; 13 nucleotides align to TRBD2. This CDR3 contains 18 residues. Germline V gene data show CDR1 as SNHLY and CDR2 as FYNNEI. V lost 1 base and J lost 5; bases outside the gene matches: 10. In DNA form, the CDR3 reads TGTGCCAGCAGTGAAGGTCGACTAGCGGGGGGCAATTTGGAGACCCAGTACTTC. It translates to CASSEGRLAGGNLETQYF.

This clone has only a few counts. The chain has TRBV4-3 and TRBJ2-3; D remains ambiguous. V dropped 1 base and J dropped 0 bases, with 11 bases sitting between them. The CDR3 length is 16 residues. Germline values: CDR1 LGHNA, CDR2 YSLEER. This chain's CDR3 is CASSQGLGTSTDTQYF. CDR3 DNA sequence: TGCGCCAGCAGCCAAGGGTTGGGTACTAGCACAGATACGCAGTATTTT.